This TCR beta chain emerged from a study of blood T cell repertoires in COVID-19. Germline values: CDR1 LGHNA, CDR2 YNFKEQ. This CDR3 spans 16 amino acids. V gave up 0 bases and J gave up 8 bases; unmatched junction bases: 10. This clone was observed a single time. Repertoires were generated with immunoSEQ multiplex PCR, while TCRdb's copy carries only in-frame clones and drops some. The sample has 250,000 to 300,000 clones; 65% to 90% are singletons. This receptor was taken from a woman aged 70 to 79 with COVID-19, enrolled during active disease. V and J are TRBV4-2 and TRBJ1-2, with 9 bases identical to TRBD1. The sample consisted of peripheral blood. The CDR3 spells CASSQDLGTGLGGYTF. The CDR3 nucleotides are TGTGCCAGCAGCCAAGATCTAGGGACAGGGTTAGGGGGCTACACCTTC.